This paragraph covers one T cell receptor (beta chain) sequence. Germline is not matched at one junction end, which may reflect a read error. These data belong to a study of control samples from healthy donors and cancer patients. Generated by immunoSEQ multiplex PCR, the TCRdb table keeps only in-frame clones and is missing some. The data contain approximately 70,000 clones, about nine tenths of them singletons. Germline assignment: CDR1 SGHTA and CDR2 FQGNSA. The CDR3 totals 14 residues. Material for sequencing was PBMCs. The chain is built from TRBV7-2 and TRBJ2-1; D possibly corresponds to TRBD1 (5 bases). The source is a man aged 60 to 69 with colorectal cancer. The CDR3 sequence: CASSLGGDGFNGLF. For the CDR3, the DNA is TGTGCCAGCAGCTTAGGGGGCGATGGGTTTAATGGGCTCTTC.